The clone carrying this TCR beta chain was counted a few times. What it recognizes is unknown. Using quantitative 5'-RACE with molecular barcodes, the authors made TCR beta libraries. TCRdb reprocessed the 5' RACE reads via MiXCR and lists one record per CDR3 protein. The sample includes about 130,000 distinct CDR3 sequences, 6% to 8% of them seen just once. Germline values: CDR1 MGHRA, CDR2 YSYEKL. CDR3 size: 17 residues. V was clipped by 2 bases and J by 8 bases, with 21 bases between them. The data stem from a study of CD8 T cells in ankylosing spondylitis. Notes on the study in general: Relatively scarce in peripheral blood, disease-linked clones were CD8+. What seemed typical of ankylosing spondylitis blood was a TCR beta motif built from eight highly homologous variants. Matched ankylosing spondylitis synovial fluid reportedly contained a significantly enriched population of disease-linked clones.

The sample was blood, either unsorted or a sorted T cell fraction (not recorded which). V usage is TRBV4-1 and J usage is TRBJ1-4; D might be TRBD1 (6 bases). The clonotype was recovered from a female donor with ankylosing spondylitis or in good health (not recorded which). CDR3: CASSQIYNREEKEKLFF. DNA of the CDR3: TGCGCCAGCAGCCAAATTTATAACAGGGAAGAGAAGGAAAAACTGTTTTTT.